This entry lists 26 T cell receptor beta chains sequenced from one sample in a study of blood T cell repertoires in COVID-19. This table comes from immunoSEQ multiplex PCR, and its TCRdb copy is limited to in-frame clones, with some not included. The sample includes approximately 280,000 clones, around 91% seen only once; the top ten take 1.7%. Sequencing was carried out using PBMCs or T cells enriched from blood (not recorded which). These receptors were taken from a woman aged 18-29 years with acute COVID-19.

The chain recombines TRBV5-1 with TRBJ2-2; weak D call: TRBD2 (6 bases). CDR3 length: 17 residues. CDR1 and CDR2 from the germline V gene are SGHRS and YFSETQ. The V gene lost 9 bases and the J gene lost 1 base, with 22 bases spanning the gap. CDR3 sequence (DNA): TGCGCCACCCGGAATGACGGGACTCACTTGAACACCGGGGAGCTGTTTTTT. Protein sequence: CATRNDGTHLNTGELFF. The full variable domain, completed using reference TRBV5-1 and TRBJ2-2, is KAGVTQTPRYLIKTRGQQVTLSCSPISGHRSVSWYQQTPGQGLQFLFEYFSETQRNKGNFPGRFSGRQFSNSRSEMNVSTLELGDSALYLCATRNDGTHLNTGELFFGEGSRLTVL.

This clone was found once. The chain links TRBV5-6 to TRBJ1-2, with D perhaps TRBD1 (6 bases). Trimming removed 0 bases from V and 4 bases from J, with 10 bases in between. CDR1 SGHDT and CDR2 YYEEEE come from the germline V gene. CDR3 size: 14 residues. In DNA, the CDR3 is TGTGCCAGCAGCTTGGCGGGGGGGCCCTATGGCTACACCTTC. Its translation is CASSLAGGPYGYTF.

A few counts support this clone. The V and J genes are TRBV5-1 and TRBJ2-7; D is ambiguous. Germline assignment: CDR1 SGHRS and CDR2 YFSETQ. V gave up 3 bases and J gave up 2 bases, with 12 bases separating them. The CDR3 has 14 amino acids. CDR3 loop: CASSSGSVPYEQYF. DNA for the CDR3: TGCGCCAGCAGCTCTGGCAGCGTCCCCTACGAGCAGTACTTC.

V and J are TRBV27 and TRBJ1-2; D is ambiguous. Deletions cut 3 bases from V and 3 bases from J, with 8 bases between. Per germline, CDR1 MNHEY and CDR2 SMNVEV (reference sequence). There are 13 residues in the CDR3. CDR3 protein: CASSFLPYYGYTF. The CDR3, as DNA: TGTGCCAGCAGTTTTCTACCCTACTATGGCTACACCTTC.

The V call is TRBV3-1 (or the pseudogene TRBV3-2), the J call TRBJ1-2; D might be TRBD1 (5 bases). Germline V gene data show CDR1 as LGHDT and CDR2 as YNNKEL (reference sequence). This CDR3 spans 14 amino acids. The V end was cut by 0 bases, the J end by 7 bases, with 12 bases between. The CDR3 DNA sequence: TGTGCCAGCAGCCAAGACCCAGGGTATGGTGGCTACACCTTC. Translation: CASSQDPGYGGYTF.

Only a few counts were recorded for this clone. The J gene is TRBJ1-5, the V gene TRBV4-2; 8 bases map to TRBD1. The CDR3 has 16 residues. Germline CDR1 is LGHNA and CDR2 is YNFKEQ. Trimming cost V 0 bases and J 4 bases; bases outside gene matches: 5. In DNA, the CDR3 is TGTGCCAGCAGCCAAGATTTGGGGACAGGAAATCAGCCCCAGCATTTT. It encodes CASSQDLGTGNQPQHF.

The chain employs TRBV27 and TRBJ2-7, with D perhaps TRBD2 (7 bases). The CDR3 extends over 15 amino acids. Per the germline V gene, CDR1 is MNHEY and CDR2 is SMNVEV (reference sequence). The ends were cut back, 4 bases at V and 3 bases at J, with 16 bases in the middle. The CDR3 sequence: CASSSTGGAYYEQYF. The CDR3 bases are TGTGCCAGCAGTTCGACTGGGGGGGCCTACTACGAGCAGTACTTC.

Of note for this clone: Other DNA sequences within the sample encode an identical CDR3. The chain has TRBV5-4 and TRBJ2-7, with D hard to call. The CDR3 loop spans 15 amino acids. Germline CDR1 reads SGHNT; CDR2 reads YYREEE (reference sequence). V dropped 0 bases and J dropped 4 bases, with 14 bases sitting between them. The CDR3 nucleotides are TGTGCCAGCAGCTTGGAACCCGGGTCGTCTTACGAGCAGTACTTC. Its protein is CASSLEPGSSYEQYF.

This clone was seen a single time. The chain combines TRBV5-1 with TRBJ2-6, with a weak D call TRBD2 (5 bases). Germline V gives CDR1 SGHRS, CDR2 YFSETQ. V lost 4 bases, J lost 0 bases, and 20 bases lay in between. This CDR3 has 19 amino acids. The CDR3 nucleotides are TGCGCCAGCAGCATCCACGGGTTGGGAGTCAACTCTGGGGCCAACGTCCTGACTTTC. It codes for CASSIHGLGVNSGANVLTF.

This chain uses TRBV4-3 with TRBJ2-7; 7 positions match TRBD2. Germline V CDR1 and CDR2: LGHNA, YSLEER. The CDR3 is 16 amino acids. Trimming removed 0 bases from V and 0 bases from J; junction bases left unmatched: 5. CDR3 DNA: TGCGCCAGCAGCCAAGATCTAGCGGAAAACTCCTACGAGCAGTACTTC. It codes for CASSQDLAENSYEQYF.

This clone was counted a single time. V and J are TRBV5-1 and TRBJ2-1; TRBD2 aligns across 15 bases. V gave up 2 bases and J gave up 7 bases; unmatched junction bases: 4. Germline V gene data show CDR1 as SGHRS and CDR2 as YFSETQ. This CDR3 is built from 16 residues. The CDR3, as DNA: TGCGCCAGCAGCTTTCCGGGACTAGCGGGAGGAAATGAGCAGTTCTTC. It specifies CASSFPGLAGGNEQFF.

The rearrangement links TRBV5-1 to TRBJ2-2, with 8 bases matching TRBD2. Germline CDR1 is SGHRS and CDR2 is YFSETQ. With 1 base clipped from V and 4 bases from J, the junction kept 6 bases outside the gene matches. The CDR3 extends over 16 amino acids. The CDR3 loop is CASSLTGTRGTGELFF. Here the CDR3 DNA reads TGCGCCAGCAGCTTGACCGGGACTAGGGGCACCGGGGAGCTGTTTTTT.

The CDR3 reads CASRTRGTSGETQYF. The CDR3 region has the DNA TGTGCCAGCAGAACACGGGGGACTAGCGGGGAGACCCAGTACTTC. The chain carries TRBV5-4 and TRBJ2-5; 12 nucleotides align to TRBD2. The CDR3 runs 15 residues. Germline loops: CDR1 SGHNT, CDR2 YYREEE (reference sequence). The V gene end was trimmed by 5 bases and the J gene end by 5 bases; junction bases not matched to a gene: 7.

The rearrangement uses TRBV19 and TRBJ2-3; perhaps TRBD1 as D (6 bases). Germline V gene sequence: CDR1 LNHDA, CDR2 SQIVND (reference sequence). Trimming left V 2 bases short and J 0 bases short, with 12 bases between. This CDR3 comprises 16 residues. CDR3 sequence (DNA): TGTGCCAGTAGTATAACAGGACAGCTAAGCACAGATACGCAGTATTTT. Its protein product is CASSITGQLSTDTQYF.

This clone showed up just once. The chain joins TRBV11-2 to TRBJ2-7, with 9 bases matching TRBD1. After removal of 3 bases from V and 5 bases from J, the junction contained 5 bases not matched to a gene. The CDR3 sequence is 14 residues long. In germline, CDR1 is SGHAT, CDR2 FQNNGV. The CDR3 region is CASSFLDRGNEQYF. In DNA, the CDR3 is TGTGCCAGCAGCTTTTTGGACAGGGGTAACGAGCAGTACTTC. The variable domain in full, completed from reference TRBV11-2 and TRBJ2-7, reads EAGVAQSPRYKIIEKRQSVAFWCNPISGHATLYWYQQILGQGPKLLIQFQNNGVVDDSQLPKDRFSAERLKGVDSTLKIQPAKLEDSAVYLCASSFLDRGNEQYFGPGTRLTVT.

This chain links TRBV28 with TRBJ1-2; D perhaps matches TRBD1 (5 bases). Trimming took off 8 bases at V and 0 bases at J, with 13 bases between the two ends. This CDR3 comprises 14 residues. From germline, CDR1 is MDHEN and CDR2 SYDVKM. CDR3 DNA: TGTGCCAGCGTGGGGGGTGGGTCTAACTATGGCTACACCTTC. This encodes CASVGGGSNYGYTF.

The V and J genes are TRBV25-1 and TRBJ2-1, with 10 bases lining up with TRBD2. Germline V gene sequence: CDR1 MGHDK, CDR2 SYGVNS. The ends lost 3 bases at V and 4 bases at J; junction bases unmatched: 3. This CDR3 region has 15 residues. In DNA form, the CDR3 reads TGTGCCAGCAGTGAGGGACTAGCGCCGTACAATGAGCAGTTCTTC. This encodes CASSEGLAPYNEQFF.

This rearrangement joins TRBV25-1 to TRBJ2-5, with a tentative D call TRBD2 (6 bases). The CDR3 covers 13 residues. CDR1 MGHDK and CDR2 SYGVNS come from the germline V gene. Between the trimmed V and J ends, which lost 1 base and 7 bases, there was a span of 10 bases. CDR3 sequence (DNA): TGTGCCAGCAGTGAATTGGAGGGGAGGACCCAGTACTTC. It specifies CASSELEGRTQYF.

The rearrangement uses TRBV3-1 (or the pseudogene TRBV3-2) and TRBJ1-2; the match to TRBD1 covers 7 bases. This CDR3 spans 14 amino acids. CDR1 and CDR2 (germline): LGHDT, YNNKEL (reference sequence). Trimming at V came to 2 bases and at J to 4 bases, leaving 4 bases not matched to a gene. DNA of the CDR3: TGTGCCAGCAGCCAATACAGGGGTACCTATGGCTACACCTTC. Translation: CASSQYRGTYGYTF.

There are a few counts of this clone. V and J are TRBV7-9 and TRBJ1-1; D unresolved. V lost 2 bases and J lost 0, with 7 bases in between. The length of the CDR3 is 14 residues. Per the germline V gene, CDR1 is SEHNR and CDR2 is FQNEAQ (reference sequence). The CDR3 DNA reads TGTGCCAGCAGCTTATCTTATTTGAACACTGAAGCTTTCTTT. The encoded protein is CASSLSYLNTEAFF.

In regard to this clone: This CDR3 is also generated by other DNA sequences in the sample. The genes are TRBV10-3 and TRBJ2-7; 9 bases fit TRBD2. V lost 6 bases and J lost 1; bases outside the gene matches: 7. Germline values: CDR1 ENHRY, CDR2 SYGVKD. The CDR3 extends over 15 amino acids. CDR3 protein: CAIREGTSGSYEQYF. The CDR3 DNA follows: TGTGCCATCAGAGAGGGTACTAGCGGGTCCTACGAGCAGTACTTC.

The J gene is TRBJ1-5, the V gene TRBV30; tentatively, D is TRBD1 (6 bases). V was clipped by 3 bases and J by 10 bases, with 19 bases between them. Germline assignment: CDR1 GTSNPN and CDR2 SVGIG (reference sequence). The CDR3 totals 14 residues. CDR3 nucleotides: TGTGCCTGGAGCGGACAGCAGGGGCCTTCTCCCCAGCATTTT. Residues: CAWSGQQGPSPQHF.

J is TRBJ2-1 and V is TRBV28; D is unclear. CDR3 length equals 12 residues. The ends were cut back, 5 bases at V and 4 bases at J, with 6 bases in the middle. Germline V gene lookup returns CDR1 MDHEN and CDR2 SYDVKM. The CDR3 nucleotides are TGTGCCAGCAGTCCCCTATACAATGAGCAGTTCTTC. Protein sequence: CASSPLYNEQFF.

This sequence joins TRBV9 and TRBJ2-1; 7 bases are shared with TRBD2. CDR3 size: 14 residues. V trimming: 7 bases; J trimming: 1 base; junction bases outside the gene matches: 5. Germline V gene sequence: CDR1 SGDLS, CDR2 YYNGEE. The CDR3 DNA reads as TGTGCCAGCTCCCCCGGGGGGTCCTACAATGAGCAGTTCTTC. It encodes CASSPGGSYNEQFF.

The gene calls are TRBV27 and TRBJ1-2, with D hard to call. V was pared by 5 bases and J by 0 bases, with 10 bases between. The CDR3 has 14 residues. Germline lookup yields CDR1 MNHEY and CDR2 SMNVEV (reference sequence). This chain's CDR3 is CASSIAGANYGYTF. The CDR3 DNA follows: TGTGCCAGCAGTATAGCTGGAGCTAACTATGGCTACACCTTC.

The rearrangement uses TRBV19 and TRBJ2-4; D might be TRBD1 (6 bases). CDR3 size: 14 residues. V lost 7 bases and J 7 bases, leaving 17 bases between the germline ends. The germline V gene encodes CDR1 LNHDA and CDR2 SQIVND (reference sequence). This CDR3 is CASTPGAVTNIQYF. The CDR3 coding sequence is TGTGCCAGTACCCCAGGGGCAGTCACGAACATTCAGTACTTC.